The 5 T cell receptor beta chains given below trace back to one sample, sequenced in a study of T cells in Graves' hyperthyroidism and ophthalmopathy. The TCR beta CDR3 regions underwent amplification using RNA transcripts as the source. During a first-round RT-PCR of the TCR CDR3, the HTBI primer set was used. TCRdb used MiXCR to reprocess the multiplex PCR reads, holding one entry per CDR3 protein. The sample holds about 52,000 distinct CDR3 sequences, roughly half seen once. The specimen sequenced was blood. All receptors derive from a woman aged 45-65 years with Graves' ophthalmopathy.

This clonotype was counted once. V gene TRBV20-1 combines with J gene TRBJ2-3; 9 bases are a match to TRBD1. CDR3 size: 13 residues. With 3 bases clipped from V and 6 bases from J, the junction kept 4 bases outside the gene matches. Germline V gene lookup returns CDR1 DFQATT and CDR2 SNEGSKA (reference sequence). CDR3 coding DNA: TGCAGTGCTAGGGGGACAGGGTGGGATACGCAGTATTTT. Protein product: CSARGTGWDTQYF.

In its sample, this clonotype was seen many times. The CDR3 DNA is TGTGCCAGCAGTATGACAGGGGTCAACACAGATACGCAGTATTTT. This encodes CASSMTGVNTDTQYF. This chain links TRBV6-1 with TRBJ2-3, with 8 bases identical to TRBD1. Germline CDR1 reads MNHNS; CDR2 reads SASEGT. V dropped 5 bases and J dropped 2; count of bases not matched to a gene: 6. The CDR3 length is 15 residues.

This clonotype was counted ten times or more. In DNA, the CDR3 is TGTGCCAGTAGTATTAATCTGGGCAACGGGCAGTACTTC. Encoded protein: CASSINLGNGQYF. This chain connects TRBV19 to TRBJ2-4; D is ambiguous. This CDR3 is built from 13 residues. CDR1 is LNHDA and CDR2 is SQIVND in the germline V gene (reference sequence). Trimming cost V 3 bases and J 13 bases, with 16 bases left between them.

This clonotype appeared many times. The chain uses TRBV2 and TRBJ2-7, with D maybe TRBD2 (6 bases). Germline values: CDR1 SNHLY, CDR2 FYNNEI. CDR3 length: 14 amino acids. Between the trimmed V and J ends, which lost 1 base and 3 bases, there was a span of 10 bases. CDR3 amino acids: CASSEDGGDYEQYF. DNA for the CDR3: TGTGCCAGCAGTGAAGATGGCGGGGACTACGAGCAGTACTTC.

A note on this clonotype: The CDR3 end shows no conserved phenylalanine or tryptophan, and so a read error is likely. V is TRBV19 and J is TRBJ2-3, with D tentatively TRBD1 (6 bases). Trimming removed 4 bases at V and 2 bases at J, with 10 bases between. Germline CDR1 is LNHDA and CDR2 is SQIVND (reference sequence). The CDR3 spans 14 residues. The DNA for the CDR3 is TGTGCCAGTAGTAACAGGGCCCTCACAGATACGCAGTATGTT. It yields the protein CASSNRALTDTQYV.